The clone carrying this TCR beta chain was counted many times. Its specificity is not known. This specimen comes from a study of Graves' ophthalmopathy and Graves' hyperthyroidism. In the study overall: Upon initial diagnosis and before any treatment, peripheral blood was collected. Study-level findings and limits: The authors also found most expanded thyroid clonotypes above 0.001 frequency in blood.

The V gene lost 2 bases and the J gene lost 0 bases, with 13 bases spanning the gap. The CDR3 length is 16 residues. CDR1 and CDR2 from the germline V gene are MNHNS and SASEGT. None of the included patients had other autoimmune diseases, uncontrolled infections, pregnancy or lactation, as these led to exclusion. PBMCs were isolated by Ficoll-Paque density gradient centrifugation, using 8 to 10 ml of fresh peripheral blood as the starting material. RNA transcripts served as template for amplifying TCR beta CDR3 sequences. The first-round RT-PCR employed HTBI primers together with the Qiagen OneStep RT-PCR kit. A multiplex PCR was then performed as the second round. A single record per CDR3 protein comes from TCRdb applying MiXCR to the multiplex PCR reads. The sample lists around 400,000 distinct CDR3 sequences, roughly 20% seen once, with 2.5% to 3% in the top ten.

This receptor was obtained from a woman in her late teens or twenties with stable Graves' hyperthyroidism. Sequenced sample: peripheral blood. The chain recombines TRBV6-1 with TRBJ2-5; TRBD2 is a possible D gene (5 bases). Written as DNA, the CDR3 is TGTGCCAGCAGTGAAAATGACTACCTGTACCAAGAGACCCAGTACTTC. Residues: CASSENDYLYQETQYF.